This TCR beta chain was captured in a study of blood T cells in healthy people across ages (dated by TCRdb to between 2015 and 2016). General notes on the study: In model experiments, template switching captured roughly one uniquely barcoded TCR beta cDNA molecule for every two T cells. Using deep sequencing normalized with unique cDNA molecular identifiers, the study measured how TCR beta repertoire diversity changes with age. The study analyzed two additional independent replicas of 1 million unique cDNA reads from the same blood draw for two donors, one aged 18 to 30 and one aged 80 or older. Donors were grouped into four age groups: young (average roughly 15 years), middle-aged (under 40), aged (approximately 58) and long-lived (over 80). General conclusions and limits of the study: Compared with the aged group, the long-lived group had more naive CD4+ T cells, fewer expanded clones and increased TCR diversity, suggesting age selection. Because donor CMV infection status was unknown, age-related changes in expanded clonotypes were potentially confounded. Total diversity estimates from one million sequenced T cells were considered lower bounds and underestimates. There was a strong correlation between observed TCR beta diversity and the percentage of naive T cells measured by flow cytometry. Observed TCR beta diversity per million T cells fell roughly linearly with age, and a significant reduction was already apparent by age about 36. Conclusive comparison of naive and antigen-experienced compartments was prevented by the profiling of bulk unsorted PBMCs.

The CDR3 contains 13 residues, cysteine and phenylalanine counted. Left in the record is the CDR3 DNA by itself, 39 bases read in frame from the first base. Looking up the germline V gene (reference sequence) yields CDR1 SEHNR and CDR2 FQNEAQ. V is shortened by 2 bases, J by 6 bases, and the region joining them spans 8 bases. Libraries were constructed by 5' RACE. The run used an Illumina HiSeq 2500. The second PCR ran for roughly 7 to 12 cycles and used a J-beta primer mix along with a sample-barcoded 5' primer. A unique molecular identifier was introduced onto each TCR beta cDNA molecule by a template-switch 5' adaptor carrying 12 random nucleotides. Each sample yielded at least 3 million CDR3-containing paired-end reads. All of the RNA was converted into first-strand cDNA using the Mint cDNA synthesis kit, with a TRBC-specific oligonucleotide serving as the primer. After uracil-DNA glycosylase treatment, a first 18-cycle PCR used universal primers M1SS and BC2_uni_R on all cDNA. Per the original workflow: For normalization, 1 million high-quality reads were randomly selected from each sample, with every read carrying a distinct molecular identifier. Instead of being binned into consensus sequences, reads that shared molecular identifiers were thrown out. MiTCR, set to a Q25 quality threshold and the strictest error-elimination algorithm, was used for CDR3 identification, clonotype clustering and error correction. A nonparametric unseen species model using Euler transformation provided a lower-bound estimate of total TCR beta diversity. TCRdb reworked the public reads: Q25 trimming with fastp, MiXCR clone assembly, productive beta chains retained. Each CDR3 protein gets just one entry, which takes the most common genes and DNA from the rows behind it. In this record, the V and J calls reflect TCRdb's handling and not the investigators' own analysis. In all, the sample holds roughly 1,000,000 distinct CDR3 sequences, and 25% of those were seen once. Jointly, the top ten make up around 0.75% of the sample.

The roughly 39 donors, aged roughly 6 to 95 years, were systemically healthy Caucasian individuals from Russia. Each donor gave about 9.8 milliliters of peripheral blood, drawn into EDTA-treated Vacutainer tubes. Ficoll-Paque density-gradient centrifugation was used to isolate PBMCs, with at least 6 million obtained per sample. Total RNA was extracted from PBMCs with Trizol reagent, with at least 6 micrograms obtained per sample. For every donor, flow cytometry on a PBMC aliquot measured the percentage of naive CD45RAhigh/CD27high T cells. This clonotype was counted only a few times. Its antigen is still unknown. There are no base qualities to consult, and no much larger clone falls within one base. The sample also formed part of further work on T cells of mothers and their children. The second study, in turn, reports: The donors were nine systemically healthy Caucasian individuals, made up of three mothers and their six children. cDNA synthesis consumed the entire amount of extracted RNA, loaded at approximately 1.5 ug RNA in each 15 ul reaction. In the second PCR, sample barcodes and 2-4 random nucleotides were introduced via the M1S primer. More than 8.5 million TCR beta CDR3 reads were obtained from each mother, and about 3 million reads were obtained from each child. In both related and unrelated pairs, thymic selection shapes the output of TCR recombination in a similar way, with inherited differences having only a minor effect. Normalized repertoire overlap was always slightly but never significantly higher in related than unrelated mother-child pairs. With a sensitivity of roughly 93 clones per million clonotypes, no persistent microchimeric T cell clones were detected. To look for features that set related mother-child pairs apart from unrelated individuals, the researchers ran deep NGS to compare the TCR beta repertoires of mothers and children. The mean age was about 38 +/- 4 years for the mothers and about 10 +/- 4 years for the children. Libraries were sequenced on Illumina HiSeq 2000 with 100+100 nt paired-end reads after adapter ligation with NEBNext reagents. To prevent cross-contamination, the mother and child libraries were prepared one month apart and sequenced in separate runs. For each donor, somewhere between roughly 500,000 and 2,300,000 distinct TCR beta clonotypes were identified. Naive TCR beta clonotypes were estimated from low-frequency clonotypes matched to each donor's FACS-determined naive share, without sorting.

The sequence joins TRBV7-9 to TRBJ1-5; no D gene can be assigned with confidence. This TCR derives from a girl aged 2-10 years in good health. Sequenced: blood. The nucleotide sequence is TGTGCCAGCAGCTTAAATGGGGTTCAGCCCCAGCATTTT. Translated, this gives CASSLNGVQPQHF. This CDR3, with the reference TRBV7-9 and TRBJ1-5 proteins standing in past its ends, gives the full variable domain DTGVSQNPRHKITKRGQNVTFRCDPISEHNRLYWYRQTLGQGPEFLTYFQNEAQLEKSRLLSDRFSAERPKGSFSTLEIQRTEQGDSAMYLCASSLNGVQPQHFGDGTRLSIL.